One sample yielded the 26 T cell receptor beta chains listed below, sequenced in a study of T cell repertoires in cytomegalovirus infection. TCRdb processed the reads anew with MiXCR; each CDR3 protein has one entry. The table includes 650,000 to 900,000 distinct CDR3 sequences, about 29% detected once. The antigens for these receptors are not known. The input for sequencing was cultured CD8+ T cells from PBMCs, taken from culture after CMV antigen stimulation. The receptor set was obtained from a human donor in good health (CMV status not recorded). Some clones in this sample may be carry-over from other donors' samples.

This clonotype was seen a few times. The chain uses TRBV18 and TRBJ2-1, with D possibly TRBD1 on 5 matching bases. Trimming removed 2 bases from V and 1 base from J, with 18 bases in between. Per germline, CDR1 KGHSH and CDR2 LQKENI. The CDR3 has 18 residues. CDR3 sequence reads: CASSPYGQGSLSYNEQFF. CDR3 sequence (DNA): TGTGCCAGCTCACCATACGGGCAGGGCTCCCTTTCCTACAATGAGCAGTTCTTC.

This clonotype was counted only a few times. Since a much larger clone is just one base distant, this may be a read error. V gene TRBV7-9 combines with J gene TRBJ2-1, with 8 bases fitting TRBD2. CDR1 and CDR2 from the germline V gene are SEHNR and FQNEAQ (reference sequence). This CDR3 is 16 amino acids long. The junction had 5 bases not matched to a gene; V was cut back by 1 base and J by 3 bases. Here the CDR3 reads CASSLEGLVVYNEQFF. In nucleotides, the CDR3 is TGTGCCAGCAGCTTAGAGGGACTAGTCGTCTACAATGAGCAGTTCTTC.

The rearrangement uses TRBV6-1 and TRBJ2-4, with TRBD2 matching 8 bases. This CDR3 comprises 16 residues. The junction had 7 bases not matched to a gene; V was cut back by 2 bases and J by 4 bases. Germline loops: CDR1 MNHNS, CDR2 SASEGT. DNA for the CDR3: TGTGCCAGCAGTGAACTACTAGCGGATTTAAAAAACATTCAGTACTTC. Residues: CASSELLADLKNIQYF.

This clonotype has a handful of counts. The chain uses TRBV5-6 and TRBJ2-7; the D gene could be TRBD1 or TRBD2 (5 bases each). Trimming shortened V by 3 bases and J by 3 bases, and 16 bases separated the two germline ends. The CDR3 covers 15 residues. The germline CDR1 and CDR2 sequences are SGHDT and YYEEEE. DNA for the CDR3: TGTGCCAGCAGCTCCCTGCTAGGGACGTTCTACGAGCAGTACGTC. This sequence encodes CASSSLLGTFYEQYV.

This clonotype was observed a handful of times. This rearrangement joins TRBV28 to TRBJ2-7; 8 bases are a match to TRBD2. This CDR3 is built from 14 residues. V shed 7 bases, J shed 3 bases, and the junction held 8 bases outside the gene matches. Germline V CDR1 and CDR2: MDHEN, SYDVKM. The CDR3 DNA reads as TGTGCCAGCAAGGGAGCGGGGGAAATCTACGAGCAGTACGTC. As protein: CASKGAGEIYEQYV.

This chain uses TRBV27 with TRBJ1-5; D may be TRBD1 (6 bases). The CDR3 sequence is 15 residues long. Germline CDR1 MNHEY, CDR2 SMNVEV (reference sequence). Trimming took off 5 bases at V and 6 bases at J, with 17 bases between the two ends. The CDR3 is CASSLHGSGVQPQHF. Written as DNA, the CDR3 is TGTGCCAGCAGTCTCCACGGGTCAGGGGTTCAGCCCCAGCATTTT.

The table lists this clonotype with a few counts. The rearrangement links TRBV11-3 to TRBJ2-1; 11 bases line up with TRBD2. The germline V gene has CDR1 SGHNT and CDR2 YENEEA. The CDR3 length is 15 residues. V was pared by 5 bases and J by 5 bases, with 5 bases of the junction left unmatched. CDR3 DNA sequence: TGTGCCAGCAGCCCCGGGACTAGCGGCCACAATGAGCAGTTCTTC. This translates into CASSPGTSGHNEQFF.

The chain carries TRBV9 and TRBJ2-7; the match to TRBD2 covers 11 bases. Germline V gene lookup returns CDR1 SGDLS and CDR2 YYNGEE. The CDR3 runs to 15 residues. V gave up 3 bases and J gave up 3 bases; unmatched junction bases: 5. CDR3 DNA sequence: TGTGCCAGCAGCGCCGAGACTAGCGGGATCTACGAGCAGTACTTC. Residues: CASSAETSGIYEQYF.

The CDR3 spells CASGLAGGPGELFF. The CDR3 coding sequence is TGTGCCAGCGGGCTAGCGGGGGGGCCCGGGGAGCTGTTTTTT. The chain recombines TRBV6-1 with TRBJ2-2; 12 nucleotides align to TRBD2. The junction had 4 bases not matched to a gene; V was cut back by 8 bases and J by 6 bases. There are 14 residues in the CDR3. CDR1 MNHNS and CDR2 SASEGT come from the germline V gene.

This clonotype was found a few times. The chain is built from TRBV12-3 or TRBV12-4 and TRBJ1-1; D is unresolved. Deletions cut 3 bases from V and 0 bases from J, with 11 bases between. The CDR3 covers 15 residues. The CDR3 loop is CASSFYSLMNTEAFF. The CDR3 coding sequence is TGTGCCAGCAGTTTTTATTCCCTCATGAACACTGAAGCTTTCTTT.

This clonotype was counted a few times. This chain connects TRBV10-3 to TRBJ2-5; D unclear. Trimming removed 10 bases at V and 4 bases at J, with 13 bases between. The CDR3 is 12 residues long. The germline V gene encodes CDR1 ENHRY and CDR2 SYGVKD. The CDR3 is CATQRGGETQYF. The CDR3 DNA is TGTGCCACCCAGAGAGGCGGAGAGACCCAGTACTTC.

This chain joins TRBV7-9 and TRBJ1-2, with 7 bases identical to TRBD1. The length of the CDR3 is 14 residues. Germline CDR1 reads SEHNR; CDR2 reads FQNEAQ (reference sequence). V gave up 4 bases and J gave up 7 bases; unmatched junction bases: 9. CDR3 sequence: CASSSADRVGGYTF. DNA of the CDR3: TGTGCCAGCAGCTCTGCCGACAGGGTGGGTGGCTACACCTTC.

This chain uses TRBV7-9 with TRBJ2-1, with D perhaps TRBD2 (6 bases). V lost 9 bases and J 8 bases, leaving 17 bases between the germline ends. CDR3 size: 13 residues. Looked up from germline, CDR1 is SEHNR and CDR2 is FQNEAQ (reference sequence). The CDR3 DNA follows: TGTGCCAGTCGGGACTTAGCATACCATGAGCAGTTCTTC. The encoded protein is CASRDLAYHEQFF.

This clonotype was detected ten times or more. The gene calls are TRBV7-9 and TRBJ2-1; 8 bases line up with TRBD1. The CDR3 contains 16 residues. After removal of 4 bases from V and 8 bases from J, the junction contained 13 bases not matched to a gene. From germline, CDR1 is SEHNR and CDR2 FQNEAQ (reference sequence). The CDR3 loop reads CASSSSKDRVRHEQFF. CDR3 coding DNA: TGTGCCAGCAGCTCCTCAAAGGACAGGGTTCGGCATGAGCAGTTCTTC.

This clonotype was seen only a few times. J is TRBJ2-3 and V is TRBV10-3; 11 bases match TRBD2. The junction had 3 bases not matched to a gene; V was cut back by 6 bases and J by 1 base. Germline CDR1 reads ENHRY; CDR2 reads SYGVKD. The CDR3 is 15 amino acids. The CDR3: CAIRTLAGGTDTQYF. The CDR3 nucleotides are TGTGCCATCAGAACACTAGCGGGGGGCACAGATACGCAGTATTTT.

This clonotype has a single count. This chain links TRBV4-2 with TRBJ1-1, with 9 bases that match TRBD1. Trimming cost V 0 bases and J 0 bases; bases outside gene matches: 2. The CDR3 has 16 residues. Germline V gene data show CDR1 as LGHNA and CDR2 as YNFKEQ. The DNA of the CDR3 is TGTGCCAGCAGCCAAGAGGGACAGGGCATGAACACTGAAGCTTTCTTT. Protein product: CASSQEGQGMNTEAFF.

This clonotype was observed at least ten times. The J gene is TRBJ1-2, the V gene TRBV27; 7 bases fit TRBD1. There are 13 residues in the CDR3. Unmatched junction bases numbered 6, after V lost 6 bases and J lost 5 bases. Germline V gene data show CDR1 as MNHEY and CDR2 as SMNVEV (reference sequence). This CDR3 is CASSPGQLYGYTF. The CDR3 DNA reads TGTGCCAGCAGCCCGGGACAGCTTTATGGCTACACCTTC.

This clonotype was detected many times. The chain links TRBV7-8 to TRBJ2-7, with TRBD1 matching 7 bases. The V gene's germline CDR1 is SGHVS and CDR2 FQNEAQ. V gave up 1 base and J gave up 5 bases; unmatched junction bases: 5. The CDR3 spans 14 residues. CDR3 sequence: CASSLDRGSHEQYV. CDR3 DNA sequence: TGTGCCAGCAGCTTAGACAGGGGATCCCACGAGCAGTACGTC.

The gene calls are TRBV15 and TRBJ2-3; 13 nucleotides line up with TRBD2. The CDR3 loop spans 20 amino acids. The junction had 14 bases not matched to a gene; V was cut back by 5 bases and J by 0 bases. Germline CDR1 LNHNV, CDR2 YYDKDF (reference sequence). DNA for the CDR3: TGTGCCACCAGCGAGGGATTTGGACTAGCGGGGGAGTATAGCACAGATACGCAGTATTTT. Protein product: CATSEGFGLAGEYSTDTQYF.

The J gene is TRBJ2-1, the V gene TRBV24-1; D gene unclear. The V end lost 0 bases, the J end lost 7 bases, and 3 bases lay between the germline ends. The CDR3 extends over 12 amino acids. CDR1 and CDR2 from the germline V gene are KGHDR and SFDVKD. DNA for the CDR3: TGTGCCACCAGTGATTTGAAGAATGAGCAGTTCTTC. Amino acids: CATSDLKNEQFF.

This clonotype has more than one count but fewer than ten. This sequence joins TRBV19 and TRBJ1-2; D not resolved. V dropped 7 bases and J dropped 10 bases, with 19 bases sitting between them. The CDR3 contains 13 residues. Germline loops: CDR1 LNHDA, CDR2 SQIVND (reference sequence). CDR3 protein: CASMGTFGLPYTF. The CDR3 DNA reads as TGTGCCAGTATGGGCACCTTCGGATTACCCTACACCTTC.

This clonotype came up a few times. The chain uses TRBV20-1 and TRBJ2-1; TRBD2 is a possible D gene (6 bases). CDR3 length: 13 residues. V dropped 7 bases and J dropped 8 bases, with 18 bases sitting between them. Germline loops: CDR1 DFQATT, CDR2 SNEGSKA (reference sequence). CDR3 amino acids: CSVRGIVVDEQFF. The CDR3 DNA reads TGCAGTGTACGGGGGATCGTTGTAGATGAGCAGTTCTTC.

The rearrangement joins TRBV6-5 to TRBJ2-1; perhaps TRBD2 as D (6 bases). The V end was cut by 6 bases, the J end by 4 bases, with 22 bases between. The CDR3 loop spans 17 amino acids. Germline-derived CDR1 and CDR2 are MNHEY and SVGAGI. The CDR3 DNA reads TGTGCCAGCAGCTCCCTCGTGGTTAGCGGTGAATACAATGAGCAGTTCTTC. Translated, it gives CASSSLVVSGEYNEQFF.

The chain links TRBV28 to TRBJ2-7; 9 bases line up with TRBD1. Per the germline V gene, CDR1 is MDHEN and CDR2 is SYDVKM. The trim removed 7 bases at V and 5 bases at J, leaving 12 bases unmatched. The CDR3 is made up of 15 amino acids. The CDR3 loop reads CASILRDRVMDEQYV. The CDR3 nucleotides are TGTGCCAGCATCTTACGGGACAGGGTGATGGACGAGCAGTACGTC.

V gene TRBV7-8 combines with J gene TRBJ2-5, with D hard to call. CDR1 is SGHVS and CDR2 is FQNEAQ in the germline V gene. Trimming removed 5 bases from V and 1 base from J, with 14 bases in between. CDR3 size: 15 residues. This CDR3 reads CASSVNPPGQETQYF. DNA of the CDR3: TGTGCCAGCAGCGTAAACCCCCCGGGCCAAGAGACCCAGTACTTC.

The chain combines TRBV7-4 with TRBJ2-7, with D possibly TRBD2 on 5 matching bases. CDR3 length: 12 residues. From germline, CDR1 is SGHVT and CDR2 SQSDAQ. Trimming removed 5 bases at V and 3 bases at J, with 8 bases between. In DNA form, the CDR3 reads TGTGCCAGCAGCGCCGACTACTACGAGCAGTACTTC. Translated, it gives CASSADYYEQYF. Together with reference TRBV7-4 and TRBJ2-7, the CDR3 gives the full variable domain: GAGVSQSPRYKVAKRGRDVALRCDSISGHVTLYWYRQTLGQGSEVLTYSQSDAQRDKSGRPSGRFSAERPERSVSTLKIQRTEQGDSAVYLCASSADYYEQYFGPGTRLTVT.